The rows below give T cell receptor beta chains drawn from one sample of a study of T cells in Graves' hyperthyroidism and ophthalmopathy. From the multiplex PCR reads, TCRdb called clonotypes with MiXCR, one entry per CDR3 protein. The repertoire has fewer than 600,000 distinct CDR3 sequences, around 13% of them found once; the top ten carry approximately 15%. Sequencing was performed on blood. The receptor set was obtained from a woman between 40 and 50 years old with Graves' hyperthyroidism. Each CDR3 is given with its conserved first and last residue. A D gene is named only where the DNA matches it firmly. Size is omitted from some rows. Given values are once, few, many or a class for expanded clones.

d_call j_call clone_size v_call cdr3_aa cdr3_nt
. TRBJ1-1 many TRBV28 CASSFYGHGGWDTEAFF TGTGCCAGCAGTTTTTATGGTCATGGAGGGTGGGACACTGAAGCTTTCTTT
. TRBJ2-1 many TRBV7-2 CASSVSWDFFSYNEQFF TGTGCCAGCAGCGTATCATGGGACTTTTTCTCCTACAATGAGCAGTTCTTC
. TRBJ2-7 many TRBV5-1 CASRPDGRLSYEQYF TGCGCCAGCAGACCCGACGGAAGACTCTCCTACGAGCAGTACTTC
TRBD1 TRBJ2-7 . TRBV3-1 CASSQGDRGPYEQYF TGTGCCAGCAGCCAGGGGGACAGGGGACCCTACGAGCAGTACTTC
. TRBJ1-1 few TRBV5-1 CASRLMENTEALF TGCGCCAGCAGATTGATGGAAAACACAGAAGCTCTCTTT
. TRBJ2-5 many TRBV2 CASSLRRQYQETQYF TGTGCCAGCAGTCTCCGGCGGCAATACCAAGAGACCCAGTACTTC
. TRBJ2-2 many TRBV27 CASSVQRVTGELFF TGTGCCAGCAGCGTCCAGCGGGTTACCGGGGAGCTGTTTTTT
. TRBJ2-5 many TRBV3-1 CASSHNGGQETQYF TGTGCCAGCAGCCACAACGGGGGCCAAGAGACCCAGTACTTC
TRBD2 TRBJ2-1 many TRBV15 CATSRARTSGSDNEQFF TGTGCCACCAGCAGAGCCCGGACTAGCGGGAGTGACAATGAGCAGTTCTTC
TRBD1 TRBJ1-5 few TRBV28 CASSLGTGVSQPQHF TGTGCCAGCAGTTTAGGGACAGGGGTCAGTCAGCCCCAGCATTTT
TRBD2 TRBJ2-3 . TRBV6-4 CASVPGLTADTQYF TGTGCCAGCGTGCCGGGACTAACAGCAGATACGCAGTATTTT
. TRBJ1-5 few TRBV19 CASRARGADQPQHF TGTGCCAGTAGGGCCAGGGGAGCAGATCAGCCCCAGCATTTT
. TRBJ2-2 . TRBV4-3 CASSLSRAGTGELFF TGCGCCAGCAGCCTGTCGCGGGCTGGGACCGGGGAGCTGTTTTTT